In its sample, the clone carrying this T cell receptor (beta chain) was seen once. Germline CDR1 and CDR2: SGHDN and FVKESK. This CDR3 has 14 residues. V was cut by 1 base and J by 8 bases, with 9 bases left in between. Profiling relied on immunoSEQ multiplex PCR, and the TCRdb table lists in-frame clones only, not all of them. This sample has about 200,000 clones, with almost 95% found just once. The data derive from a study of T cell responses to AZD1222 COVID-19 vaccine. The receptor's source is an adult in good health. Sequenced here: peripheral blood, sampled on day 0 of AZD1222 vaccination. This chain uses TRBV14 with TRBJ1-6, with no clear D. CDR3 nucleotide sequence: TGTGCCAGCAGCCAAGCGTTAGGGTATTCACCCCTCCACTTT. It is translated as CASSQALGYSPLHF.